This TCR beta chain was profiled in a study of CD8+ T cells in alopecia areata. With regard to this clone: Its antigen remains unidentified.

General observations from the study: Treatment with tofacitinib significantly lowered scalp clonality and reduced expanded CD8+ clones among the top 100. The study found higher clonality in lesional than normal scalp, especially in alopecia totalis/universalis. Scalp specimens additionally yield sequences from normal skin's resident alphabeta T cells.

The treatment denotes: oral pan-JAK inhibitor, 5-10 mg twice daily. cDNA prepared by RNA extraction and subsequent reverse transcription served as the template for sequencing. Repertoires were generated with immunoSEQ multiplex PCR, while TCRdb's copy carries only in-frame clones and drops some. The sample contains 150,000 to 200,000 clones, 50% to 70% of which appear only once. Germline values: CDR1 SQVTM, CDR2 ANQGSEA. The CDR3 is 13 amino acids. The ends were cut back, 6 bases at V and 5 bases at J, with 16 bases in the middle. The chain employs TRBV29-1 and TRBJ1-2; tentatively, D is TRBD1 (5 bases). This material consisted of CD4+ T cells sorted from blood, taken at week 4, from a patient treated with tofacitinib. The source of this sequence is a human donor with alopecia areata. The CDR3 loop is CSVLGMAGYGYTF. CDR3 nucleotide sequence: TGCAGCGTCCTAGGAATGGCAGGGTATGGCTACACCTTC.